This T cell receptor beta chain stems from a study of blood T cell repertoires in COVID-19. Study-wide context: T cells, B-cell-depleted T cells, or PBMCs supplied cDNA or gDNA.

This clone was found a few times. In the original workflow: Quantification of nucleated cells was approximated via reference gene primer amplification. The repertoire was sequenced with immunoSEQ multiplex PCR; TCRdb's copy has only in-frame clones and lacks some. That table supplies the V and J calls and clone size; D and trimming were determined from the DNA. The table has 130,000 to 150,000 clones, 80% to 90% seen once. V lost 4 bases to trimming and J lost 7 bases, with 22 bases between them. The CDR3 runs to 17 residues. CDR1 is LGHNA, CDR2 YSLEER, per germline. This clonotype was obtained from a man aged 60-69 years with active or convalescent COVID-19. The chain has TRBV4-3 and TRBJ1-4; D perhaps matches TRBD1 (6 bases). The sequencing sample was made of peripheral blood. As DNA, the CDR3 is TGCGCCAGCAGCCGCGGGGGGCATACAGGGAGAGGTGAAAAACTGTTTTTT. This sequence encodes CASSRGGHTGRGEKLFF.